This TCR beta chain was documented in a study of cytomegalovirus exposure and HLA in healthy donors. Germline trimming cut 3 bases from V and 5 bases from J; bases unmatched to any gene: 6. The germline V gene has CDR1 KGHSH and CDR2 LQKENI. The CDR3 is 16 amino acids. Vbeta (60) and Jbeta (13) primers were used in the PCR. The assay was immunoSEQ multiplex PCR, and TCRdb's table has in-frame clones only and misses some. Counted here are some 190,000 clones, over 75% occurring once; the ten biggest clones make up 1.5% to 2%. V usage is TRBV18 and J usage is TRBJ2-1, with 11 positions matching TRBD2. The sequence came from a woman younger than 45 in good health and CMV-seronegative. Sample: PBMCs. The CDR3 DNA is TGTGCCAGCTCACCCGAGGAACTAGCGGGGGACAATGAGCAGTTCTTC. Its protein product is CASSPEELAGDNEQFF.